A selection of T cell receptor beta chains follows, all from one sample in a study of blood T cells in healthy people across ages. TCRdb re-derived calls from the 5' RACE reads in MiXCR, one entry per CDR3 protein. In the table there are about 1.8 million distinct CDR3 sequences, approximately 50% of which are singletons. Sequences were obtained from blood. The receptor source for this set is a middle-aged woman in good health. The CDR3 runs from the conserved cysteine through the conserved F or W. A D gene is named only where the DNA matches it firmly. Clone sizes are given selectively: once, few, many, or a class where the clone is expanded.

V,D,J,size,DNA,CDR3
TRBV28,-,TRBJ1-1,-,TGTGCCAGCAGTGTGACAAGAATCGACACTGAAGCTTTCTTT,CASSVTRIDTEAFF
TRBV7-2,-,TRBJ2-3,few,TGTGCCAGCAGCTTACGAAAAACGGCAGATACGCAGTATTTT,CASSLRKTADTQYF
TRBV11-2,-,TRBJ2-3,-,TGTGCCAGCAGCTTAGTTGATTGGGGTGGTACGCAGTATTTT,CASSLVDWGGTQYF
TRBV5-1,-,TRBJ2-5,-,TGCGCCAGCAGCTTGTGGGCAGGTGCTAACGAGGGGGAGACCCAGTACTTC,CASSLWAGANEGETQYF
TRBV12-3/TRBV12-4,TRBD1,TRBJ1-5,-,TGTGCCAGCAGTTTGTCTGACAGGGGGCGATTGGAGCCCCAGCATTTT,CASSLSDRGRLEPQHF
TRBV12-3/TRBV12-4,-,TRBJ2-3,-,TGTGCCAGCAGTTTGAGGGGGTTACTCAGCACGAGACCAGATACGCAGTATTTT,CASSLRGLLSTRPDTQYF
TRBV11-3,-,TRBJ2-3,-,TGTGCCAGCAGCTTATCCCAATCTACGCAGTATTTT,CASSLSQSTQYF
TRBV12-5,TRBD2,TRBJ2-3,few,TGTGCTAGTGGTTTGGTAGGGTCCCCGACGGGACTAGGACGAGATACGCAGTATTTT,CASGLVGSPTGLGRDTQYF
TRBV20-1,TRBD1,TRBJ1-5,-,TGCAGTGCCACGACAGGGGGCGGTCAGCCCCAGCATTTT,CSATTGGGQPQHF
TRBV6-1,TRBD1,TRBJ1-1,-,TGTGCCAGCAGCAACTATATCGGGACAGTGGAAGCTTTCTTT,CASSNYIGTVEAFF
TRBV20-1,TRBD1,TRBJ2-2,-,TGCAGTACCTGGGACCAGGACAGGGGGCAGGGCGGGGAGCTGTTTTTT,CSTWDQDRGQGGELFF
TRBV12-3/TRBV12-4,TRBD2,TRBJ2-5,-,TGTGCCAGCAGCACCGGTGGAGCGGGGGCCCAAGAGACCCAGTACTTC,CASSTGGAGAQETQYF
TRBV9,TRBD2,TRBJ2-4,-,TGTGCCAGCAGCCAGACTAGCGGGGGGAGGGTTACCAAAAACATTCAGTACTTC,CASSQTSGGRVTKNIQYF
TRBV4-1,TRBD1,TRBJ1-2,few,TGCGCCAGCAGCCAAGACCAGACAGGGTACTATGGCTACACCTTC,CASSQDQTGYYGYTF
TRBV2,TRBD1,TRBJ2-5,-,TGTGCCGGCAGTGAGGGGACAGTGCAAGAGACCCGGTACTTC,CAGSEGTVQETRYF
TRBV3-1,-,TRBJ1-4,-,TGTGCCAGCAGCCAAGAATCCTCAAAACTGTTTTTT,CASSQESSKLFF
TRBV2,-,TRBJ1-2,once,TGTGCCAGCAGCCGGACACAACTTAACTATGGCTACACCTTC,CASSRTQLNYGYTF
TRBV5-1,TRBD2,TRBJ2-1,few,TGCGCCAGCACCAGCGGGGTAGGGTACAATGAGCAGTTCTTC,CASTSGVGYNEQFF
TRBV11-2,-,TRBJ1-2,-,-,CASSSQGFLRAVLRAGDRGYTF
TRBV29-1,TRBD2,TRBJ2-1,-,TGCAGCGGCGGGCCTAGCGGGGGGGACTACAATGAGCAGTTCTTC,CSGGPSGGDYNEQFF
TRBV29-1,-,TRBJ2-4,many,TGCAGCGGCGACCGGGATAACATTCAGTACTTC,CSGDRDNIQYF
TRBV2,-,TRBJ2-1,few,TGTGCCAGCAGATCGCTCAACCCCAAGGGTTTCGAGCAGTTCTTC,CASRSLNPKGFEQFF
TRBV10-2,-,TRBJ2-1,-,TGCGCCAGCAGGGAATCGGGACCCTTCGGCGATGAGCAGTTCTTC,CASRESGPFGDEQFF
TRBV6-6,-,TRBJ1-2,-,TGTGCCAGCAGGACCACAGAAGATGGCTACACCTTC,CASRTTEDGYTF
TRBV10-1,TRBD2,TRBJ2-1,-,TGCGCCAGCAGTGAGAGGCGGGGGGGCTCCTACAGTGAGCAGTTCTTC,CASSERRGGSYSEQFF
TRBV27,TRBD1,TRBJ2-1,-,TGTGCCAGCACGCGACAGGGGGCCAGGCGTGAGCAGTTCTTC,CASTRQGARREQFF
TRBV20-1,-,TRBJ2-3,-,TGCAGTGCTAAGCCCCTTCCCGGAACAGATACGCAGTATTTT,CSAKPLPGTDTQYF
TRBV5-1,TRBD1,TRBJ1-1,-,TGCGCCAGCAGCTTGGGTACAGGGGTACTCACGATCGGCACTGAAGCTTTCTTT,CASSLGTGVLTIGTEAFF
TRBV7-2,-,TRBJ1-2,few,TGTGCCAGCAGCTTAGAATTTACAGGCGTTAACTATGGCTACACCTTC,CASSLEFTGVNYGYTF
TRBV20-1,-,TRBJ1-6,-,TGCAGTGCTAGAGATCTAGGGGCTATGTATAATTCACCCCTCCACTTT,CSARDLGAMYNSPLHF
TRBV27,TRBD1,TRBJ1-2,-,TGTGCCAGCAGTTTCCTCCCGGGGACAGGGGGCATCTATGGCTACACCTTC,CASSFLPGTGGIYGYTF
TRBV11-3,-,TRBJ2-4,-,TGTGCCAGCAGCCAGGGGGGAGACATTCAGTACTTC,CASSQGGDIQYF
TRBV12-3/TRBV12-4,-,TRBJ2-3,-,TGTGCCAGCAGTCGCCGTGAGACCGGGCGACAAGGTACGCAGTATTTT,CASSRRETGRQGTQYF
TRBV27,-,TRBJ1-2,-,TGTGCCAGCAGTGGCACAGGGAAGGGTAACTATGGCTACACCTTC,CASSGTGKGNYGYTF
TRBV27,-,TRBJ2-6,few,TGCGCCAGCAGTGAACAGGGCCCTGGGGCCAACGTCCTGACTTTC,CASSEQGPGANVLTF
TRBV7-2,TRBD1,TRBJ1-5,-,TGTGCCAGCAGATACCGGGACAGTTTCAATCAGCCCCAGCATTTT,CASRYRDSFNQPQHF
TRBV11-2,TRBD1,TRBJ2-5,-,TGTGCCAGCAGCTTGAGAGTGTTCAGGGGGCTTATCGAGACCCAGTACTTC,CASSLRVFRGLIETQYF
TRBV4-1,-,TRBJ2-4,few,TGCGCCAGCAGCGACCGGGACGGGGTCGCGGACATTCAGTACTTC,CASSDRDGVADIQYF
TRBV10-3,TRBD1,TRBJ1-2,few,TGTGCCATCAGGGGGACAGGATCTAACTATGGCTACACCTTC,CAIRGTGSNYGYTF
TRBV5-1,-,TRBJ1-4,-,TGCGCCAGCAGCTTGTCCAGCGGGGAGGGTGCTGAAAAACTGTTTTTT,CASSLSSGEGAEKLFF
TRBV6-2/TRBV6-3,-,TRBJ2-1,-,TGTGCCCGCAGAGGGTACAATGAGCAGTTCTTC,CARRGYNEQFF
TRBV20-1,-,TRBJ1-4,-,TGCAGTGCTATGGACCATAATGAAAAACTGTTTTTT,CSAMDHNEKLFF
TRBV19,-,TRBJ2-3,-,TGTGCCAGTAGGACCCGAGGGGGTGGAGATACGCAGTATTTT,CASRTRGGGDTQYF
TRBV28,TRBD2,TRBJ2-1,few,TGTGCCAGCAGTTCAACGACTAGCGGGGGGTCGATTTCCTACAATGAGCAGTTCTTC,CASSSTTSGGSISYNEQFF
TRBV6-6,-,TRBJ1-4,-,TGTGCCAGCAATCACGGGGGGTTGGATGAAAAACTGTTTTTT,CASNHGGLDEKLFF
TRBV20-1,TRBD2,TRBJ2-1,-,TGCAGTGCTAGTTGGACTAGCGGGGGTTGGGGTGAGCAGTTCTTC,CSASWTSGGWGEQFF
TRBV7-2,-,TRBJ2-4,many,TGTGCCAGCAGCCCGCATGCAGGGGTTCTTGACATTCAGTACTTC,CASSPHAGVLDIQYF
TRBV28,-,TRBJ2-3,-,TGTGCCAGCAGCCTTGGCGGGGAGGCAGATACGCAGTATTTT,CASSLGGEADTQYF
TRBV12-3/TRBV12-4,-,TRBJ1-5,-,TGTGCCAGCAGTTTATTCGGATACAATCAGCCCCAGCATTTT,CASSLFGYNQPQHF
TRBV20-1,-,TRBJ2-7,few,TGCAGTGCTCCCCCGCGTCAGGGGGGAACTTACGAGCAGTACTTC,CSAPPRQGGTYEQYF
TRBV5-5,-,TRBJ2-7,few,TGTGCCAGCAGCTTGTCAGAGTTATACGAGCAGTACTTC,CASSLSELYEQYF
TRBV7-2,TRBD1,TRBJ1-2,few,TGTGCCAGCAGCGGGGGGACAGAAGTGGACTACACCTTC,CASSGGTEVDYTF
TRBV7-2,TRBD1,TRBJ1-1,-,TGTGCCAGCAGCTTAGGAGCTAGGGACAGCAACACTGAAGCTTTCTTT,CASSLGARDSNTEAFF
TRBV4-3,-,TRBJ1-2,-,TGCGCCAGCAGCCAAGATTCGGCGGGGAGTACAAACTATGGCTACACCTTC,CASSQDSAGSTNYGYTF